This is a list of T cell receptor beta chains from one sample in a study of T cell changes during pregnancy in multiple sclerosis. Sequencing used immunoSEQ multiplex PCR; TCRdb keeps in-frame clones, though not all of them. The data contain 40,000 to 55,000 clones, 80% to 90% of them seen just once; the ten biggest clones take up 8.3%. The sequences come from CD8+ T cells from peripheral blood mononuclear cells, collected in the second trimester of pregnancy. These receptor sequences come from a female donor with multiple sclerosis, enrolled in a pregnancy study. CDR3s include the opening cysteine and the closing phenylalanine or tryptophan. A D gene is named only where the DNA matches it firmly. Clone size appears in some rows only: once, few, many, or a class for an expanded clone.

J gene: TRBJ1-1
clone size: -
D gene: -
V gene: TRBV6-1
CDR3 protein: CASREDHPEAFF
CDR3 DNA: TGTGCCAGCAGGGAGGATCACCCTGAAGCTTTCTTT

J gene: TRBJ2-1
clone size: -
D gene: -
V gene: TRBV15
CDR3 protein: CATSRESGTQYNEQFF
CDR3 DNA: TGTGCCACCAGCAGAGAGAGCGGGACACAGTACAATGAGCAGTTCTTC

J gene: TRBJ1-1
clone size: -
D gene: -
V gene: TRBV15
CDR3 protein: CATSRGRTEMNTEAFF
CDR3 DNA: TGTGCCACCAGCAGAGGTCGGACAGAAATGAACACTGAAGCTTTCTTT

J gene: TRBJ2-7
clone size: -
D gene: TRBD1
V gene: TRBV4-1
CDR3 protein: CASSRGQGAYEQYF
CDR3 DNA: TGCGCCAGCAGCCGAGGACAGGGGGCCTACGAGCAGTACTTC

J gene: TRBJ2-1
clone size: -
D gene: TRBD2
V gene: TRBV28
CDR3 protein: CASSLLGLAGGPGEQFF
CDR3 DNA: TGTGCCAGCAGCCTCCTCGGACTAGCGGGGGGGCCGGGTGAGCAGTTCTTC

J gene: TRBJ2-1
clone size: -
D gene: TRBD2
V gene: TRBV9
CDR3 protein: CASSVPTSGNNEQFF
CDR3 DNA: TGTGCCAGCAGCGTTCCGACTAGCGGTAACAATGAGCAGTTCTTC

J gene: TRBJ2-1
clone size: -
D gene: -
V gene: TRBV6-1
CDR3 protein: CASSDLQGSSYNEQFF
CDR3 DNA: TGTGCCAGCAGTGACTTACAGGGAAGCTCCTACAATGAGCAGTTCTTC

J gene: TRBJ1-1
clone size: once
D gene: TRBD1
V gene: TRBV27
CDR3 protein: CASSPSGQAKEAFF
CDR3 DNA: TGTGCCAGCAGTCCATCCGGACAGGCTAAGGAAGCTTTCTTT

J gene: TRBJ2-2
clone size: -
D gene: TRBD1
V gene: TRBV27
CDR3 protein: CASSPVRDSPNTGELFF
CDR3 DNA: TGTGCCAGCAGTCCCGTGAGGGACAGCCCGAACACCGGGGAGCTGTTTTTT

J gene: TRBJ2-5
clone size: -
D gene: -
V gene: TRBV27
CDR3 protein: CASSLSVLGETQYF
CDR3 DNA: TGTGCCAGCAGTTTGAGCGTCTTGGGAGAGACCCAGTACTTC

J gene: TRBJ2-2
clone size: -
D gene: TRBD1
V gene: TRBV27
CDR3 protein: CASRSLGQSTGELFF
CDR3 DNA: TGTGCCAGCAGGTCTCTGGGACAGAGCACCGGGGAGCTGTTTTTT

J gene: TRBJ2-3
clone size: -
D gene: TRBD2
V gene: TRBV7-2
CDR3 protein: CASSLSGRGYSTDTQYF
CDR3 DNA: TGTGCCAGCAGCTTATCGGGGCGGGGGTATAGCACAGATACGCAGTATTTT

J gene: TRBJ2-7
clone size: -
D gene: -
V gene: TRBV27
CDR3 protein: CASSLSPAGSIEQYF
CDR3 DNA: TGTGCCAGCAGTTTATCCCCCGCAGGATCAATCGAGCAGTACTTC

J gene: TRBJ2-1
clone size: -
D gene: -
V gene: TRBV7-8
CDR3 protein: CASSLDGDEQFF
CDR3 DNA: TGTGCCAGCAGCTTAGACGGGGATGAGCAGTTCTTC

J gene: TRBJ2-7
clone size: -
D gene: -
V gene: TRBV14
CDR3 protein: CASSQVGAEQYF
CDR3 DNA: TGTGCCAGCAGCCAAGTTGGGGCCGAGCAGTACTTC

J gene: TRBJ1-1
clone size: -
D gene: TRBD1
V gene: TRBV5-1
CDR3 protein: CASQRVAGTGAWRTEAFF
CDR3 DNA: TGCGCCAGCCAGAGAGTGGCCGGGACAGGGGCCTGGCGCACTGAAGCTTTCTTT

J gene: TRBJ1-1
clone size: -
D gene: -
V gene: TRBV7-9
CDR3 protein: CASSLPGEAFF
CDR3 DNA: TGTGCCAGCAGCTTACCAGGTGAAGCTTTCTTT

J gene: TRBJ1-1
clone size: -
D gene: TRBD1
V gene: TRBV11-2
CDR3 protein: CASSHTPGGAKAFF
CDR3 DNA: TGTGCCAGCAGCCACACGCCAGGGGGCGCGAAAGCTTTCTTT

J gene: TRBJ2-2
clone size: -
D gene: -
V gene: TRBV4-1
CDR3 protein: CASSHSQGGTGELFF
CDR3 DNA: TGCGCCAGCAGCCACTCTCAGGGGGGCACCGGGGAGCTGTTTTTT

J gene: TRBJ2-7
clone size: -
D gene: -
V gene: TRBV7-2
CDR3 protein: CASSRSGTHSYEQYF
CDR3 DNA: TGTGCCAGCAGCCGATCCGGGACACACTCCTACGAGCAGTACTTC

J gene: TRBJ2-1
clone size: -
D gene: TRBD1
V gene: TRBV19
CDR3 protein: CASSIDTGDDEQFF
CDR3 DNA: TGTGCCAGTAGTATAGACACAGGGGACGATGAGCAGTTCTTC

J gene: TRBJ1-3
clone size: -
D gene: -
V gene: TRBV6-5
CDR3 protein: CASSYSEGVNTIYF
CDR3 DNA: TGTGCCAGCAGTTACTCCGAGGGGGTCAACACCATATATTTT

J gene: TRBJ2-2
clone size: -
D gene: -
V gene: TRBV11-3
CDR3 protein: CASSLYSGGELFF
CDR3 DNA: TGTGCCAGCAGCTTATATTCGGGCGGGGAGCTGTTTTTT

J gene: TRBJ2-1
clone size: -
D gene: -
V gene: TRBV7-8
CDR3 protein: CASRGTPSSYNEQFF
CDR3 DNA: TGTGCCAGCAGGGGGACTCCGAGCTCCTACAATGAGCAGTTCTTC

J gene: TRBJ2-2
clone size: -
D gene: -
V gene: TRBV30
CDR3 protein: CAWSVSGDTGELFF
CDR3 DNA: TGTGCCTGGAGTGTGTCAGGGGACACCGGGGAGCTGTTTTTT

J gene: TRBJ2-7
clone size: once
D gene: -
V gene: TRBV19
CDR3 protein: CASSNRQDEQYF
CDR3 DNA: TGTGCCAGTAGTAACCGACAGGACGAGCAGTACTTC

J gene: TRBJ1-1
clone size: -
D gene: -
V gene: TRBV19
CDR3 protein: CASSSRAWQGPEAFF
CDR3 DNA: TGTGCCAGTAGCTCGAGGGCGTGGCAGGGGCCTGAAGCTTTCTTT

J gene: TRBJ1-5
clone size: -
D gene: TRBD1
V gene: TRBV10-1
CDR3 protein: CASSSGGADQPQHF
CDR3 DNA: TGCGCCAGCAGCTCAGGGGGCGCGGATCAGCCCCAGCATTTT

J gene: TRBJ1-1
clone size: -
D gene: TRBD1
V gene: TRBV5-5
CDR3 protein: CASRPQGATEAFF
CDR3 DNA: TGTGCCAGCAGACCACAGGGGGCCACTGAAGCTTTCTTT

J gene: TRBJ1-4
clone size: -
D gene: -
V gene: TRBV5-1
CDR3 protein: CASSHGTENEKLFF
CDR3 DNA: TGCGCCAGCAGCCACGGGACTGAGAATGAAAAACTGTTTTTT

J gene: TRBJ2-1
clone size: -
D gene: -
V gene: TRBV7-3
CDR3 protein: CASSDRSNEQFF
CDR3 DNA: TGTGCCAGCAGCGACAGATCAAATGAGCAGTTCTTC

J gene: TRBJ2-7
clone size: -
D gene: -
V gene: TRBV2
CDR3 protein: CASIQGGVLDEQYF
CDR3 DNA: TGTGCCAGCATTCAAGGGGGGGTGCTAGACGAGCAGTACTTC

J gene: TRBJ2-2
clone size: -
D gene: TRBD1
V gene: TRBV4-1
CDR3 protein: CASSRGRGLAGELFF
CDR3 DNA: TGCGCCAGCAGCCGTGGCAGGGGGCTGGCCGGGGAGCTGTTTTTT

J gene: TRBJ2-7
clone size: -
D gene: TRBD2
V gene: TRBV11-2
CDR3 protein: CASSLLGGASYEQYF
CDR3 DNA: TGTGCCAGCAGCTTACTCGGGGGGGCCTCCTACGAGCAGTACTTC

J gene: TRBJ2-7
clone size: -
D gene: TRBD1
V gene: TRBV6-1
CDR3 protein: CASSVGQASSYEQYF
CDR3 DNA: TGTGCCAGCAGTGTTGGACAGGCCAGCTCCTACGAGCAGTACTTC

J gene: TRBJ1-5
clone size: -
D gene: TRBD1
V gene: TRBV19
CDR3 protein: CASSIQGAGQPQHF
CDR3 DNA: TGTGCCAGTAGTATCCAGGGGGCGGGCCAGCCCCAGCATTTT

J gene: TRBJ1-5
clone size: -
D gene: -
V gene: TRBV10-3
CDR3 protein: CAISESIRTVSNQPQHF
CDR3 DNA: TGTGCCATCAGTGAGTCGATCCGGACAGTAAGCAATCAGCCCCAGCATTTT

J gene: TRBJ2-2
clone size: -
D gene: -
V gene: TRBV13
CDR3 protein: CASSLGGWGQTGELFF
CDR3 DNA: TGTGCCAGCAGCTTAGGTGGTTGGGGGCAAACCGGGGAGCTGTTTTTT

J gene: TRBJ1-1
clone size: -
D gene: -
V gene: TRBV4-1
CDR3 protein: CASSQYDRNTEAFF
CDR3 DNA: TGCGCCAGCAGCCAATATGACAGAAACACTGAAGCTTTCTTT

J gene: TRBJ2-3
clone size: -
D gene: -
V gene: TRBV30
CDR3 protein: CAWSTDSHTQYF
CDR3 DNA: TGTGCCTGGAGTACGGACAGCCATACGCAGTATTTT

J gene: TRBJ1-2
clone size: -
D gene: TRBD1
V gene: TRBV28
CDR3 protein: CATNPGQGAHGYTF
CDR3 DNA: TGTGCCACGAACCCGGGACAGGGGGCCCATGGCTACACCTTC